This TCR beta chain was recovered during a study of human T cells and chemical hapten exposure. About the research overall: Patch testing placed 0.01% DPC on the upper back, with readings at 6 days.

Time point: patch test 3, about 24 weeks after DPC sensitization. Treatment described: therapeutic diphenylcyclopropenone sensitization with weekly scalp DPC. Those who donated were patients with alopecia, 18 to 70 years of age, and suitable for DPC. TCRdb passed the RACE reads through MiXCR, listing each CDR3 protein once. The sample lists approximately 110,000 distinct CDR3 sequences; 34% were seen once. This sequence originates from a man aged 35 to 55 with alopecia areata. Some clones in this sample may be carry-over from other donors' samples. The source material was whole blood, sampled in connection with sensitization to the hapten diphenylcyclopropenone (DPC).

CDR3 region: CATSRQGDSPLHF. Written as DNA, the CDR3 is TGTGCCACCAGCAGGCAAGGGGATTCACCCCTCCACTTT. V and J are TRBV15 and TRBJ1-6; tentative D call: TRBD1 (5 bases). Germline values: CDR1 LNHNV, CDR2 YYDKDF (reference sequence). The V end was cut by 3 bases, the J end by 8 bases, with 8 bases between. The CDR3 length is 13 residues. The full variable domain, with the rest looked up from reference TRBV15 and TRBJ1-6, is DAMVIQNPRYQVTQFGKPVTLSCSQTLNHNVMYWYQQKSSQAPKLLFHYYDKDFNNEADTPDNFQSRRPNTSFCFLDIRSPGLGDTAMYLCATSRQGDSPLHFGNGTRLTVT.